The clone carrying this T cell receptor (beta chain) was counted ten times or more. Its target is unknown. The germline gives CDR1 SGHTA, CDR2 FQGNSA. With 1 base removed from V and 0 bases from J, the gap between germline ends came to 14 bases. The CDR3 extends over 17 amino acids. The data were obtained in a study of T cell repertoires in cytomegalovirus infection. Overall study context: In public TCR beta signatures, there were indications of both CMV infection and matching HLA type.

Study findings and constraints: Ex vivo responses were dominated by HLA-C-restricted CMV-specific TCR beta clonotypes.

One entry per CDR3 protein, called by TCRdb with MiXCR from the reads. This table holds some 220,000 distinct CDR3 sequences, roughly 6.5% found once. Sequencing was done on a sample of PBMCs. This TCR came from a human donor in good health (CMV status not recorded). Some clones in this sample may be carry-over from other donors' samples. V and J are TRBV7-2 and TRBJ2-3, with D possibly called TRBD1 or TRBD2 (6 bases each). CDR3 loop: CASSLVMTGASTDTQYF. DNA for the CDR3: TGTGCCAGCAGCTTAGTGATGACGGGGGCTAGCACAGATACGCAGTATTTT. The entire variable domain, with the rest obtained from reference TRBV7-2 and TRBJ2-3, is as follows: GAGVSQSPSNKVTEKGKDVELRCDPISGHTALYWYRQSLGQGLEFLIYFQGNSAPDKSGLPSDRFSAERTGGSVSTLTIQRTQQEDSAVYLCASSLVMTGASTDTQYFGPGTRLTVL.